The sequence of this T cell receptor beta chain was determined in a study of blood T cells in healthy people across ages. CDR1 is SQVTM and CDR2 is ANQGSEA in the germline V gene. CDR3 size: 12 residues. Trimming removed 4 bases at V and 9 bases at J, with 15 bases between. Regarding the study as a whole: Naive CD4+ cells and diversity were both higher in long-lived donors than in aged donors.

It was with a sample-barcoded 5' primer and a J-beta primer mix that a second PCR of roughly 6 to 11 cycles was run. Sequencing of every sample gave 2.5 million or more CDR3-containing paired-end reads. MiXCR was run by TCRdb on the 5' RACE reads, yielding one entry per CDR3 protein. The data contain about 1.4 million distinct CDR3 sequences, 59% of them singletons. Concerning this clonotype itself: No antigen is known for it.

Specimen: blood. This TCR derives from a young man in good health. This chain connects TRBV29-1 to TRBJ2-5; TRBD2 might be the D (6 bases). As DNA, the CDR3 is TGCAGCGTTGTTGGGGATGCGGGGTCCCAGTACTTC. It specifies CSVVGDAGSQYF.